The sequence of this TCR beta chain was determined in a study of regulatory T cells in long-lasting Graves disease. Whole-study findings and limits: Persistent disease was associated with favored TRBV28 usage and with favored use of TRBJ1-2 and TRBJ2-5.

Researchers made TCR beta libraries by using iRepertoire HTBI primers and running Arm-PCR on CDR3 regions. Per the original methods: Segment identification across samples yielded roughly 62 TRBV and more than 11 TRBJ segments. TCRdb recomputed calls from the multiplex PCR reads with MiXCR, one row per CDR3 protein. The V and J calls and clone size come from TCRdb's table, not from the authors' own analysis. The sample yields around 430,000 distinct CDR3 sequences, roughly 23% seen once. The time point was: persistent/refractory GD, antithyroid drugs over 5 years with positive TRAb. Extracted RNA from PBMCs served as the source of the TCR library. In this cohort, patients came from an endocrinology department located in Xi'an, China. Looked up from germline, CDR1 is MNHEY and CDR2 is SMNVEV (reference sequence). The CDR3 is made up of 15 amino acids. Remarks on this clonotype: Its specificity is unknown. A junction end diverges from the germline sequence, so it may reflect a read error.

This chain uses TRBV27 with TRBJ2-7; the D gene is possibly TRBD2 (6 bases). This TCR was recovered from a female donor with Graves disease. The source was peripheral blood mononuclear cells (PBMCs), collected when the disease was refractory, from a patient treated with antithyroid drugs. CDR3 coding DNA: TGTGCCAGCGGTTTAAAGGGTAGCGGCCTCTACGAGCAGTACTTC. Translation: CASGLKGSGLYEQYF.